This T cell receptor beta chain comes out of a study of blood T cells in healthy people across ages. This CDR3 is built from 14 residues. The germline gives CDR1 MDHEN, CDR2 SYDVKM. This clonotype occurred once. A read error may account for a junction end that differs from germline. With a J-beta primer mix and a sample-barcoded 5' primer, a second PCR ran roughly 7 to 11 cycles. Each of the cDNA molecules was tagged by a template-switch adaptor with 12 random nucleotides. A single record per CDR3 protein comes from TCRdb applying MiXCR to the 5' RACE reads. The repertoire has approximately 800,000 distinct CDR3 sequences, under 80% of them found once; the top ten carry roughly a quarter.

What was sequenced was blood. The J gene is TRBJ2-7, the V gene TRBV28; the D gene could be TRBD1 or TRBD2 (5 bases each). The origin of this receptor is a man aged 25 to 40 in good health. The CDR3, as DNA: TGTGCCGGCAGTTATTCAGGGAGCTCCTACGAGCAGTACTTC. Translation gives CAGSYSGSSYEQYF. Full variable domain (outside the CDR3, taken from reference TRBV28 and TRBJ2-7): DVKVTQSSRYLVKRTGEKVFLECVQDMDHENMFWYRQDPGLGLRLIYFSYDVKMKEKGDIPEGYSVSREKKERFSLILESASTNQTSMYLCAGSYSGSSYEQYFGPGTRLTVT.